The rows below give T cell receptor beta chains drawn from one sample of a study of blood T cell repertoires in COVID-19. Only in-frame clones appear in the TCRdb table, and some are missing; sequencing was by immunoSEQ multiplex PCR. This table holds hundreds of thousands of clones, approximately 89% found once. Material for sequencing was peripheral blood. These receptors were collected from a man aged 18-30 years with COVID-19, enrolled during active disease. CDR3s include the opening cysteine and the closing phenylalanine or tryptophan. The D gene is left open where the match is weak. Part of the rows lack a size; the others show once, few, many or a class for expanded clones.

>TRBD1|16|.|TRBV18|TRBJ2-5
TGTGCCAGCTCACCACCCCCGACAGGGGGTGGGGAGACCCAGTACTTC
CASSPPPTGGGETQYF
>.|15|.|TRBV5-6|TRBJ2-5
TGTGCCAGCAGCTTGGTTCGTGGACATCAAGAGACCCAGTACTTC
CASSLVRGHQETQYF
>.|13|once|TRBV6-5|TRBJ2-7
TGTGCCAGCAGTTACAGGGGGTCCTACGAGCAGTACTTC
CASSYRGSYEQYF
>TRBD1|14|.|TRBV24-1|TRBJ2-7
TGTGCCACCAGTGACCGGGACAGACCATACGAGCAGTACTTC
CATSDRDRPYEQYF
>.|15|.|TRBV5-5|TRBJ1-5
TGTGCCAGCAGCTTGTACGCGGGTCTTGGGCAGCCCCAGCATTTT
CASSLYAGLGQPQHF
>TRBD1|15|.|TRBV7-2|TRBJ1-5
TGTGCCAGCAGAGGGGACAGGGATAGCAATCAGCCCCAGCATTTT
CASRGDRDSNQPQHF
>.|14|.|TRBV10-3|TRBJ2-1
TGTGCCACCACAAAACCTAGCTCCTACAATGAGCAGTTCTTC
CATTKPSSYNEQFF
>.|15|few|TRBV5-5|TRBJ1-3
TGTGCCAGCAGCTTGGTAGGGCAGGGAGGAAACACCATATATTTT
CASSLVGQGGNTIYF
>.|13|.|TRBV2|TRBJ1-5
TGTGCCAGCGCTCCCCTTGGGCCCCAGCCCCAGCATTTT
CASAPLGPQPQHF
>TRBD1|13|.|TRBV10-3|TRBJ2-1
TGTGCCATCAGTGGACAGGGGTTGGATGAGCAGTTCTTC
CAISGQGLDEQFF
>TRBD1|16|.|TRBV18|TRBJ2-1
TGTGCCAGCTCAACTAGACAGGGAGAGACCTACAATGAGCAGTTCTTC
CASSTRQGETYNEQFF
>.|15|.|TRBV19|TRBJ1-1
TGTGCCAGTAGTCGGGACAACTTGTTGAACACTGAAGCTTTCTTT
CASSRDNLLNTEAFF